This is a list of T cell receptor beta chains from one sample in a study of T cells after yellow fever vaccination. TCRdb called the 5' RACE reads again in MiXCR, with one record for every CDR3 protein. Of some 300,000 distinct CDR3 sequences in the sample, 8% to 9.5% are singletons; the top ten hold 17%. This specimen was PBMCs, taken 45 days after the first yellow fever vaccination. The receptors here all came from a man younger than 30 who received the YFV17D yellow fever vaccine. Each CDR3 is given with its conserved first and last residue. A D gene is named only where the DNA matches it firmly. Clone sizes are given selectively: once, few, many, or a class where the clone is expanded.

CDR3aa: CASSLGQGLLNTEAFF
CDR3nt: TGCGCCAGCAGCTTGGGACAGGGATTGCTGAACACTGAAGCTTTCTTT
abundance: NA
v_gene: TRBV5-1
d_gene: TRBD1
j_gene: TRBJ1-1

CDR3aa: CATLGGIRGEQYF
CDR3nt: TGTGCCACCCTAGGAGGGATTCGGGGCGAGCAGTACTTC
abundance: NA
v_gene: TRBV5-4
d_gene: NA
j_gene: TRBJ2-7

CDR3aa: CASRPATAAYNEQFF
CDR3nt: TGTGCCAGCAGACCCGCGACCGCCGCCTACAATGAGCAGTTCTTC
abundance: few
v_gene: TRBV6-1
d_gene: NA
j_gene: TRBJ2-1

CDR3aa: CASSLQGVEAFF
CDR3nt: TGCGCCAGCAGCTTGCAAGGGGTGGAAGCTTTCTTT
abundance: many
v_gene: TRBV5-1
d_gene: NA
j_gene: TRBJ1-1

CDR3aa: CASSQDRGVLAGRTDTQYF
CDR3nt: TGTGCCAGCAGCCAAGATCGGGGGGTCCTAGCGGGGCGCACAGATACGCAGTATTTT
abundance: NA
v_gene: TRBV3-1
d_gene: TRBD2
j_gene: TRBJ2-3

CDR3aa: CATSASRARGLGNEQFF
CDR3nt: TGTGCCACCAGCGCCTCTCGCGCGCGGGGGTTGGGCAATGAGCAGTTCTTC
abundance: few
v_gene: TRBV15
d_gene: TRBD2
j_gene: TRBJ2-1

CDR3aa: CASSSQIYGYTF
CDR3nt: TGTGCCAGCAGTTCCCAGATCTATGGCTACACCTTC
abundance: many
v_gene: TRBV6-5
d_gene: NA
j_gene: TRBJ1-2

CDR3aa: CASSPGQGTSPLHF
CDR3nt: TGTGCCAGTAGCCCGGGACAGGGGACTTCACCCCTCCACTTT
abundance: NA
v_gene: TRBV19
d_gene: TRBD1
j_gene: TRBJ1-6

CDR3aa: CSAYQLGGDDTQYF
CDR3nt: TGCAGTGCCTACCAGTTGGGGGGGGACGATACGCAGTATTTT
abundance: NA
v_gene: TRBV20-1
d_gene: TRBD2
j_gene: TRBJ2-3

CDR3aa: CASSLWRQPQHF
CDR3nt: TGTGCCAGCAGCTTATGGAGGCAGCCCCAGCATTTT
abundance: many
v_gene: TRBV7-6
d_gene: NA
j_gene: TRBJ1-5

CDR3aa: CASSLVGHSYEQYF
CDR3nt: TGTGCCAGCAGCTTGGTGGGACATTCCTACGAGCAGTACTTC
abundance: few
v_gene: TRBV5-4
d_gene: NA
j_gene: TRBJ2-7

CDR3aa: CASRSRTVHGYTF
CDR3nt: TGTGCCAGCAGGTCACGGACAGTCCATGGCTACACCTTC
abundance: few
v_gene: TRBV6-2/TRBV6-3
d_gene: NA
j_gene: TRBJ1-2

CDR3aa: CRSRDSLPHEQYF
CDR3nt: TGCAGATCCCGGGACAGCCTCCCTCACGAGCAGTACTTC
abundance: NA
v_gene: TRBV20-1
d_gene: TRBD1
j_gene: TRBJ2-7

CDR3aa: CASSFLGQGSYYGYTF
CDR3nt: TGTGCCAGCAGTTTCCTGGGACAGGGTTCTTACTATGGCTACACCTTC
abundance: NA
v_gene: TRBV28
d_gene: TRBD1
j_gene: TRBJ1-2

CDR3aa: CSAGGGTQYF
CDR3nt: TGCAGTGCTGGGGGAGGTACGCAGTATTTT
abundance: NA
v_gene: TRBV20-1
d_gene: NA
j_gene: TRBJ2-3

CDR3aa: CASSFQTANTGELFF
CDR3nt: TGCGCCAGCAGCTTCCAGACCGCGAACACCGGGGAGCTGTTTTTT
abundance: NA
v_gene: TRBV5-1
d_gene: NA
j_gene: TRBJ2-2

CDR3aa: CASPPGLTGELFF
CDR3nt: TGTGCCAGCCCCCCCGGGCTCACCGGGGAGCTGTTTTTT
abundance: many
v_gene: TRBV12-3/TRBV12-4
d_gene: NA
j_gene: TRBJ2-2

CDR3aa: CASSFSSRLAGGLDTQYF
CDR3nt: TGCGCCAGCAGTTTCAGCTCAAGACTAGCGGGGGGCCTGGATACGCAGTATTTT
abundance: NA
v_gene: TRBV5-1
d_gene: TRBD2
j_gene: TRBJ2-3

CDR3aa: CASSYGMNTEAFF
CDR3nt: TGTGCCAGCAGTTACGGAATGAACACTGAAGCTTTCTTT
abundance: many
v_gene: TRBV12-3/TRBV12-4
d_gene: NA
j_gene: TRBJ1-1

CDR3aa: CASSPGQGDRKLFF
CDR3nt: TGCGCCAGCAGCCCCGGACAGGGAGACCGAAAACTGTTTTTT
abundance: few
v_gene: TRBV5-1
d_gene: TRBD1
j_gene: TRBJ1-4

CDR3aa: CASRHPPTAYEQYF
CDR3nt: TGCGCCAGCAGACACCCGCCGACAGCCTACGAGCAGTACTTC
abundance: many
v_gene: TRBV5-1
d_gene: NA
j_gene: TRBJ2-7

CDR3aa: CASSQKGRAGGAAGNIQYF
CDR3nt: TGCGCCAGCAGCCAAAAGGGTCGGGCAGGGGGGGCCGCGGGAAACATTCAGTACTTC
abundance: few
v_gene: TRBV4-1
d_gene: NA
j_gene: TRBJ2-4

CDR3aa: CASKNISRTNEKLFF
CDR3nt: TGTGCCAGCAAGAACATTAGCAGGACTAATGAAAAACTGTTTTTT
abundance: NA
v_gene: TRBV6-1
d_gene: NA
j_gene: TRBJ1-4

CDR3aa: CASSYSRGTEAFF
CDR3nt: TGTGCCAGCAGCTATTCCAGGGGTACCGAAGCTTTCTTT
abundance: few
v_gene: TRBV3-1
d_gene: NA
j_gene: TRBJ1-1

CDR3aa: CASSSVAANEKLFF
CDR3nt: TGTGCCAGCAGCTCGGTTGCGGCAAATGAAAAACTGTTTTTT
abundance: NA
v_gene: TRBV7-9
d_gene: NA
j_gene: TRBJ1-4

CDR3aa: CASSLSTDSSSYEQYF
CDR3nt: TGTGCCAGCAGCTTATCAACAGATAGTAGCTCCTACGAGCAGTACTTC
abundance: NA
v_gene: TRBV7-3
d_gene: NA
j_gene: TRBJ2-7

CDR3aa: CASSLDRDSYEQYF
CDR3nt: TGTGCCAGCAGCTTAGATAGGGACTCCTACGAGCAGTACTTC
abundance: few
v_gene: TRBV7-9
d_gene: NA
j_gene: TRBJ2-7

CDR3aa: CASSILVDGDGTDTQYF
CDR3nt: TGTGCCAGCAGCATACTCGTTGATGGGGATGGCACAGATACGCAGTATTTT
abundance: NA
v_gene: TRBV7-8
d_gene: NA
j_gene: TRBJ2-3

CDR3aa: CASSPASGGAYNEQFF
CDR3nt: TGTGCCAGCAGCCCAGCTAGCGGGGGGGCCTACAATGAGCAGTTCTTC
abundance: many
v_gene: TRBV7-2
d_gene: TRBD2
j_gene: TRBJ2-1

CDR3aa: CASSYGTGAPRAQYF
CDR3nt: TGTGCCAGCAGTTATGGGACAGGGGCCCCGAGGGCCCAGTACTTC
abundance: few
v_gene: TRBV12-3/TRBV12-4
d_gene: TRBD1
j_gene: TRBJ2-5

CDR3aa: CSVVKGLETQYF
CDR3nt: TGCAGCGTTGTAAAGGGGTTGGAGACCCAGTACTTC
abundance: NA
v_gene: TRBV29-1
d_gene: NA
j_gene: TRBJ2-5

CDR3aa: CASSWGSPTYNEQFF
CDR3nt: TGCGCCAGCAGCTGGGGGTCTCCTACCTACAATGAGCAGTTCTTC
abundance: few
v_gene: TRBV5-1
d_gene: NA
j_gene: TRBJ2-1

CDR3aa: CSVEKGGGGANVLTF
CDR3nt: TGCAGCGTTGAAAAAGGGGGCGGTGGGGCCAACGTCCTGACTTTC
abundance: NA
v_gene: TRBV29-1
d_gene: TRBD1
j_gene: TRBJ2-6